The clone carrying this TCR beta chain came up many times. The ends were cut back, 6 bases at V and 3 bases at J, with 8 bases in the middle. The CDR3 is 13 residues long. The data belong to a study of neurological immune-mediated disorders. One entry per CDR3 protein results from TCRdb running MiXCR on the 5' RACE reads. The data contain tens of thousands of distinct CDR3 sequences, roughly 7.7% of them singletons. Time point denoted: longitudinal time-point 3. The sequencing sample was made of PBMCs. The clonotype was recovered from a middle-aged woman in good health. V usage is TRBV12-3 or TRBV12-4 and J usage is TRBJ2-2; D is undetermined. CDR3 in DNA: TGTGCCAGCAGCAAGGCCGACACCGGGGAGCTGTTTTTT. Translation: CASSKADTGELFF.